What follows are 32 T cell receptor beta chains derived from one specimen sequenced in a study of blood T cell repertoires in COVID-19. Libraries were prepared by immunoSEQ multiplex PCR; TCRdb keeps only in-frame clonotypes and omits some of them. This sample has roughly 250,000 clones, with around 81% found just once. The sequencing input was peripheral blood. The receptor source for this set is a woman aged 55-69 years with active or convalescent COVID-19.

This chain's CDR3 is CASSLEAGGTGELFF. The CDR3 coding sequence is TGTGCCAGCAGCTTAGAAGCGGGGGGCACCGGGGAGCTGTTTTTT. This chain connects TRBV7-3 to TRBJ2-2, with 9 bases aligning to TRBD2. Losses at the gene ends were 2 bases for V and 4 bases for J; bases not matched to a gene: 2. CDR3 length: 15 amino acids. Germline V CDR1 and CDR2: SGHTA, FQGTGA.

This rearrangement joins TRBV2 to TRBJ1-2; D is unclear. The CDR3 runs to 17 residues. Looked up from germline, CDR1 is SNHLY and CDR2 is FYNNEI. Trimming shortened V by 4 bases and J by 0 bases, and 18 bases separated the two germline ends. The chain's CDR3 is CASSARDASAANYGYTF. DNA of the CDR3: TGTGCCAGCAGTGCAAGAGACGCGAGCGCTGCTAACTATGGCTACACCTTC.

The V and J genes are TRBV3-1 (or the pseudogene TRBV3-2) and TRBJ2-2; a weak D match, TRBD1 (6 bases). The CDR3 has 17 residues. Trimming removed 4 bases at V and 1 base at J, with 16 bases between. Germline CDR1 LGHDT, CDR2 YNNKEL (reference sequence). CDR3 sequence reads: CASSPQRTVRNTGELFF. The DNA of the CDR3 is TGTGCCAGCAGCCCCCAGAGGACAGTGCGGAACACCGGGGAGCTGTTTTTT.

This rearrangement joins TRBV7-8 to TRBJ2-2, with TRBD2 identical over 9 bases. V shed 2 bases, J shed 0 bases, and the junction held 7 bases outside the gene matches. CDR1 is SGHVS and CDR2 is FQNEAQ in the germline V gene. CDR3 length equals 18 residues. The CDR3 protein is CASSLRGGGRTNTGELFF. CDR3 DNA: TGTGCCAGCAGCTTACGCGGGGGGGGGCGGACGAACACCGGGGAGCTGTTTTTT.

This clone was observed at least ten times. The V gene is TRBV3-1 (or the pseudogene TRBV3-2), the J gene TRBJ1-5; D is unresolved. This CDR3 spans 14 amino acids. V was pared by 0 bases and J by 4 bases, with 7 bases between. The germline CDR1 and CDR2 sequences are LGHDT and YNNKEL (reference sequence). The CDR3, as DNA: TGTGCCAGCAGCCAAGATCAGAGGAATCAGCCCCAGCATTTT. Amino acid sequence: CASSQDQRNQPQHF.

This chain connects TRBV24-1 to TRBJ1-2; no clear D gene. The CDR3 length is 17 residues. V dropped 3 bases and J dropped 5 bases, with 21 bases sitting between them. CDR1 and CDR2 (germline): KGHDR, SFDVKD. The CDR3 nucleotides are TGTGCCACCAGTGATCGATATAGCGTTAACAGCGCTTATGGCTACACCTTC. Protein: CATSDRYSVNSAYGYTF.

A few counts support this clone. This chain connects TRBV9 to TRBJ2-2, with 8 bases aligning to TRBD2. Germline V gene lookup returns CDR1 SGDLS and CDR2 YYNGEE. This CDR3 has 17 amino acids. V lost 0 bases, J lost 6 bases, and 10 bases stayed unmatched. The CDR3 loop reads CASSVGRVAGRPGELFF. The CDR3 DNA sequence: TGTGCCAGCAGCGTAGGAAGGGTAGCGGGGCGTCCCGGGGAGCTGTTTTTT.

The genes are TRBV10-3 and TRBJ1-3; 8 bases fit TRBD1. After removal of 7 bases from V and 0 bases from J, the junction contained 11 bases not matched to a gene. This CDR3 contains 17 residues. CDR1 ENHRY and CDR2 SYGVKD come from the germline V gene. Here the CDR3 reads CAITPKDRADSGNTIYF. CDR3 in DNA: TGTGCCATCACTCCAAAGGACAGGGCCGACTCTGGAAACACCATATATTTT.

The J gene is TRBJ2-2, the V gene TRBV19; D is unresolved. CDR1 is LNHDA and CDR2 is SQIVND in the germline V gene (reference sequence). The CDR3 runs 13 residues. Trimming removed 10 bases at V and 4 bases at J, with 13 bases between. The CDR3: CATQSESTGELFF. CDR3 coding DNA: TGTGCCACCCAATCGGAGAGCACCGGGGAGCTGTTTTTT.

This rearrangement joins TRBV5-1 to TRBJ1-4, with TRBD1 as a possible D gene (6 bases). CDR3 length: 15 amino acids. CDR1 and CDR2 from the germline V gene are SGHRS and YFSETQ. The V end was cut by 4 bases, the J end by 4 bases, with 14 bases between. The CDR3 DNA reads TGCGCCAGCAGCCTCAGGGGAGTGGGTAATGAAAAACTGTTTTTT. Translating gives CASSLRGVGNEKLFF.

This chain uses TRBV5-6 with TRBJ1-1; weak D call: TRBD1 (5 bases). Germline CDR1 and CDR2: SGHDT and YYEEEE. V was cut by 4 bases and J by 1 base, with 14 bases left in between. The CDR3 is 15 residues long. CDR3 nucleotides: TGTGCCAGCAGCGGGGCGGGGAATGGGAACACTGAAGCTTTCTTT. It yields the protein CASSGAGNGNTEAFF.

The V and J genes are TRBV9 and TRBJ1-2, with 7 bases fitting TRBD1. The CDR3 consists of 16 residues. Per the germline V gene, CDR1 is SGDLS and CDR2 is YYNGEE. J lost 1 base, V lost 0 bases, and 6 bases had no gene match. The CDR3 DNA sequence: TGTGCCAGCAGCGTAGGAGGGGACAGCTATAACTATGGCTACACCTTC. Amino acid sequence: CASSVGGDSYNYGYTF.

This clone was observed at least ten times. J is TRBJ1-3 and V is TRBV7-9; perhaps TRBD1 as D (5 bases). Germline CDR1 reads SEHNR; CDR2 reads FQNEAQ (reference sequence). The V and J ends lost 10 bases and 1 base respectively, with 14 bases between them. The CDR3 is made up of 14 amino acids. The CDR3 region has the DNA TGTGCCATCAAAGACAGCGAGTCTGGAAACACCATATATTTT. Translation gives CAIKDSESGNTIYF.

V gene TRBV20-1 combines with J gene TRBJ1-2, with D perhaps TRBD1 (6 bases). Germline values: CDR1 DFQATT, CDR2 SNEGSKA (reference sequence). Trimming pared 6 bases from V and 11 bases from J, leaving 16 bases between. The CDR3 runs to 11 residues. This CDR3 is CSAQTGPVYTF. Here the CDR3 DNA reads TGCAGTGCCCAGACAGGTCCGGTATACACCTTC.

This clone occurred a few times. The chain is built from TRBV3-1 (or the pseudogene TRBV3-2) and TRBJ1-5, with 8 bases that match TRBD1. V dropped 3 bases and J dropped 1; count of bases not matched to a gene: 2. This CDR3 is 15 amino acids long. CDR1 is LGHDT and CDR2 is YNNKEL in the germline V gene (reference sequence). Here the CDR3 reads CASSQGTGSNQPQHF. The CDR3 DNA reads as TGTGCCAGCAGCCAGGGGACAGGCAGCAATCAGCCCCAGCATTTT.

This clone was picked up a small number of times. The CDR3 spells CASSKRTGSSDEQYF. The CDR3 DNA is TGTGCCAGTAGTAAACGGACAGGGTCTTCGGACGAGCAGTACTTC. J is TRBJ2-7 and V is TRBV19; 8 bases match TRBD1. V dropped 4 bases and J dropped 5; count of bases not matched to a gene: 10. Germline V gene lookup returns CDR1 LNHDA and CDR2 SQIVND (reference sequence). This CDR3 is 15 amino acids long.

The chain links TRBV12-5 to TRBJ2-5; TRBD1 is a possible D gene (6 bases). The germline V gene has CDR1 LGHNT and CDR2 FRNRAP. The V end lost 3 bases, the J end lost 1 base, and 27 bases lay between the germline ends. The CDR3 contains 20 residues. The CDR3 loop reads CASGLGPLWGHRDPQETQYF. CDR3 coding DNA: TGTGCTAGTGGTTTAGGCCCCCTCTGGGGACACCGGGATCCCCAAGAGACCCAGTACTTC. The full variable domain, completed using reference TRBV12-5 and TRBJ2-5, is DARVTQTPRHKVTEMGQEVTMRCQPILGHNTVFWYRQTMMQGLELLAYFRNRAPLDDSGMPKDRFSAEMPDATLATLKIQPSEPRDSAVYFCASGLGPLWGHRDPQETQYFGPGTRLLVL.

The gene calls are TRBV11-2 and TRBJ1-1; no firm D call. The CDR3 is 13 amino acids. The V and J ends lost 2 bases and 1 base respectively, with 5 bases between them. Germline CDR1 and CDR2: SGHAT and FQNNGV. The CDR3 spells CASSLLRNTEAFF. The CDR3 DNA reads as TGTGCCAGCAGCTTACTCAGGAACACTGAAGCTTTCTTT.

V usage is TRBV10-1 and J usage is TRBJ2-2; 12 bases map to TRBD2. Unmatched junction bases numbered 9, after V lost 4 bases and J lost 3 bases. Germline CDR1 and CDR2: WNHNN and SYGVQD (reference sequence). CDR3 length equals 18 residues. The CDR3 DNA sequence: TGCGCCAGCAGTGCTAGACTAGCGGGGGTTCTCCACACCGGGGAGCTGTTTTTT. This codes for CASSARLAGVLHTGELFF.

The chain couples TRBV5-5 to TRBJ2-5, with TRBD2 matching 9 bases. V was clipped by 3 bases and J by 5 bases; unmatched bases: 17. Looked up from germline, CDR1 is SGHKS and CDR2 is YYEKEE (reference sequence). This CDR3 spans 18 amino acids. The CDR3 protein is CASSSPRGTSPYGETQYF. The DNA for the CDR3 is TGTGCCAGCAGCTCGCCTAGGGGGACTAGCCCATATGGGGAGACCCAGTACTTC.

The rearrangement joins TRBV11-3 to TRBJ2-7; a weak D match, TRBD2 (7 bases). This CDR3 has 15 amino acids. V was shortened by 0 bases and J by 5 bases, with 14 bases between the two germline ends. The germline V gene has CDR1 SGHNT and CDR2 YENEEA. The CDR3 protein is CASSLDGRGGNEQYF. In DNA, the CDR3 is TGTGCCAGCAGCTTAGATGGGAGGGGGGGTAACGAGCAGTACTTC.

In its sample, this clone was seen a few times. The CDR3 loop reads CAWRGTEAFF. The CDR3, as DNA: TGTGCCTGGCGAGGGACTGAAGCTTTCTTT. The gene calls are TRBV30 and TRBJ1-1; no firm D call. CDR1 GTSNPN and CDR2 SVGIG come from the germline V gene (reference sequence). The V gene lost 5 bases and the J gene lost 5 bases, with 6 bases spanning the gap. The CDR3 runs 10 residues.

V is TRBV19 and J is TRBJ2-3; a weak D match, TRBD1 (6 bases). V shed 7 bases and J shed 4 bases, with 15 bases lying between them. The CDR3 loop spans 14 amino acids. Germline V CDR1 and CDR2: LNHDA, SQIVND (reference sequence). CDR3 in DNA: TGTGCCAGTACCAGGGGCCCCCCCCCAGATACGCAGTATTTT. Translated: CASTRGPPPDTQYF.

In this sample, this clone turned up once. This chain links TRBV3-1 (or the pseudogene TRBV3-2) with TRBJ2-3; 12 nucleotides line up with TRBD2. The germline V gene has CDR1 LGHDT and CDR2 YNNKEL (reference sequence). The CDR3 is made up of 16 amino acids. V dropped 3 bases and J dropped 2; count of bases not matched to a gene: 3. CDR3 nucleotides: TGTGCCAGCAGCCACGGACTAGCGGGGAACACAGATACGCAGTATTTT. It codes for CASSHGLAGNTDTQYF.

This chain uses TRBV7-2 with TRBJ1-3; D gene ambiguous. CDR1 is SGHTA and CDR2 is FQGNSA in the germline V gene. With 3 bases removed from V and 0 bases from J, the gap between germline ends came to 6 bases. This CDR3 has 14 residues. CDR3 coding DNA: TGTGCCAGCAGCTTGGGGAGCTCTGGAAACACCATATATTTT. It translates to CASSLGSSGNTIYF.

The chain has TRBV6-2 or TRBV6-3 and TRBJ2-3, with TRBD1 identical over 7 bases. The CDR3 extends over 15 amino acids. Trimming cost V 2 bases and J 2 bases; bases outside gene matches: 4. Germline V gives CDR1 MNHEY, CDR2 SVGEGT. CDR3 sequence reads: CASSYGQVTTDTQYF. In nucleotides, the CDR3 is TGTGCCAGCAGTTACGGACAGGTCACCACAGATACGCAGTATTTT.

This rearrangement joins TRBV18 to TRBJ1-4; a weak D match, TRBD1 (6 bases). CDR3 length: 14 amino acids. V was shortened by 3 bases and J by 8 bases, with 13 bases between the two germline ends. The germline V gene has CDR1 KGHSH and CDR2 LQKENI. This chain's CDR3 is CASSPRQDLEKLFF. The CDR3 nucleotides are TGTGCCAGCTCACCGAGACAGGACCTCGAAAAACTGTTTTTT.

The chain joins TRBV13 to TRBJ1-2, with D perhaps matching TRBD1 (6 bases). The V gene lost 1 base and the J gene lost 3 bases, with 6 bases spanning the gap. Germline V gives CDR1 PRHDT, CDR2 FYEKMQ (reference sequence). CDR3 size: 13 residues. CDR3 in amino acids: CASSLDRDYGYTF. CDR3 DNA: TGTGCCAGCAGCTTAGACAGGGACTATGGCTACACCTTC. Full variable domain (remainder filled in from reference TRBV13 and TRBJ1-2): AAGVIQSPRHLIKEKRETATLKCYPIPRHDTVYWYQQGPGQDPQFLISFYEKMQSDKGSIPDRFSAQQFSDYHSELNMSSLELGDSALYFCASSLDRDYGYTFGSGTRLTVV.

This clone was counted between two and nine times. The V gene is TRBV2, the J gene TRBJ2-4; 7 nucleotides align to TRBD1. Per germline, CDR1 SNHLY and CDR2 FYNNEI. The CDR3 totals 20 residues. With V trimmed by 7 bases and J by 3 bases, 24 bases remained unmatched. CDR3 sequence reads: CASTRASARTGGTIKNIQYF. For the CDR3, the DNA is TGTGCCAGCACGCGGGCTTCTGCTAGGACAGGCGGTACCATCAAAAACATTCAGTACTTC.

The chain joins TRBV5-6 to TRBJ2-1; D perhaps matches TRBD1 (5 bases). V shed 3 bases and J shed 12 bases, with 13 bases lying between them. The CDR3 has 12 residues. Germline CDR1 reads SGHDT; CDR2 reads YYEEEE. The CDR3 region is CASSSSGPRQFF. CDR3 sequence (DNA): TGTGCCAGCAGCTCATCAGGGCCGCGGCAGTTCTTC.

The V and J genes are TRBV18 and TRBJ1-5; 10 bases match TRBD1. The germline CDR1 and CDR2 sequences are KGHSH and LQKENI. CDR3 length equals 16 residues. J gave up 4 bases and V 3 bases, and 6 bases lay outside the gene matches. CDR3 amino acids: CASSPLGTGVNQPQHF. The CDR3 DNA reads as TGTGCCAGCTCACCGTTAGGGACAGGGGTAAATCAGCCCCAGCATTTT.

V and J are TRBV21-1 and TRBJ1-2; the table's TRBD1 call for D was not verified on the DNA. TRBV21-1 is a pseudogene segment. The CDR3 has 16 amino acids. Here the CDR3 DNA reads TGTGCCAGCAGCAAAGAGGGGCAGGACCCTCGGTATGGCTACACCTTC. It specifies CASSKEGQDPRYGYTF.